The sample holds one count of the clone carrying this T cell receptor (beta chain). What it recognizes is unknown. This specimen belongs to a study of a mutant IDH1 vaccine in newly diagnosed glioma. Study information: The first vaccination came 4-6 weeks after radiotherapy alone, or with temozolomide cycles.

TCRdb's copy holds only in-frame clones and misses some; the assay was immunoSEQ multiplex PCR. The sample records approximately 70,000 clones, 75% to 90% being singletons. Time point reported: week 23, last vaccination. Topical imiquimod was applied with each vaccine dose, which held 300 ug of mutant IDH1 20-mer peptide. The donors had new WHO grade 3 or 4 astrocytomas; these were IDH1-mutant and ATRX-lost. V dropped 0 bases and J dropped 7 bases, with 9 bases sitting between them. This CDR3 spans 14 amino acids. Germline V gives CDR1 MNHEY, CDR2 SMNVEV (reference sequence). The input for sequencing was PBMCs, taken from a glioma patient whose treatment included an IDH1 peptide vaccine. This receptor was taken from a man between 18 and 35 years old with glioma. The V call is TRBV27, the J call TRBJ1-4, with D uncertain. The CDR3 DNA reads TGTGCCAGCAGTTTATCGGGGATTGGTGAAAAACTGTTTTTT. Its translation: CASSLSGIGEKLFF.